One sample yielded the 6 T cell receptor beta chains listed below, sequenced in a study of T-cell memory formation after mild COVID-19. TCRdb re-derived calls from the 5' RACE reads in MiXCR, one entry per CDR3 protein. The sample shows more than 200,000 distinct CDR3 sequences, around 17% of them seen only once. What was sequenced was PBMCs or a T cell subset sorted from them (not recorded which). The source of these receptors is a man younger than 35 who had mild COVID-19 (a few samples of this study predate the infection). Cell type and time point are not known.

The sample holds many counts of this clonotype. The genes are TRBV5-1 and TRBJ1-1, with 7 bases matching TRBD1. The CDR3 runs to 14 residues. CDR1 SGHRS and CDR2 YFSETQ come from the germline V gene. The V gene end was trimmed by 0 bases and the J gene end by 2 bases; junction bases not matched to a gene: 1. CDR3 region: CASSLAGGNTEAFF. Here the CDR3 DNA reads TGCGCCAGCAGCTTGGCAGGGGGAAACACTGAAGCTTTCTTT.

J is TRBJ2-5 and V is TRBV4-3; TRBD1 or TRBD2 may be the D gene (6 bases each). Germline V gives CDR1 LGHNA, CDR2 YSLEER. This CDR3 has 14 residues. The germline V and J ends were trimmed by 3 bases and 5 bases, with 13 bases remaining between them. CDR3 coding DNA: TGCGCCAGCAGCCAGCGTCAGGGGAGGGAGACCCAGTACTTC. This encodes CASSQRQGRETQYF.

This clonotype turned up a few times. The genes are TRBV7-3 and TRBJ2-2, with D unresolved. The V end was cut by 2 bases, the J end by 0 bases, with 10 bases between. CDR1 SGHTA and CDR2 FQGTGA come from the germline V gene. The CDR3 spans 16 residues. The CDR3 sequence: CASSLVRQANTGELFF. CDR3 nucleotide sequence: TGTGCCAGCAGCTTAGTCCGTCAGGCGAACACCGGGGAGCTGTTTTTT.

The chain couples TRBV7-9 to TRBJ2-2; D may correspond to TRBD1 or TRBD2 (5 bases each). This CDR3 has 15 amino acids. The ends were cut back, 2 bases at V and 3 bases at J, with 10 bases in the middle. Germline CDR1 SEHNR, CDR2 FQNEAQ (reference sequence). The CDR3 sequence is CASSLTRGDTGELFF. CDR3 in DNA: TGTGCCAGCAGCTTAACTAGGGGAGACACCGGGGAGCTGTTTTTT.

V is TRBV11-1 and J is TRBJ2-3; no reliable D call. The V gene's germline CDR1 is SGHAT and CDR2 FQDESV (reference sequence). Between the trimmed V and J ends, which lost 5 bases and 0 bases, there was a span of 9 bases. CDR3 length: 14 residues. The CDR3 DNA reads TGTGCCAGCAGCACCACTAAAAGCACAGATACGCAGTATTTT. Translated, it gives CASSTTKSTDTQYF.

On this clonotype: Mismatch with germline at one junction end may stem from a read error. The gene calls are TRBV7-8 and TRBJ2-1, with D perhaps matching TRBD2 (5 bases). Germline CDR1 is SGHVS and CDR2 is FQNEAQ. The CDR3 is made up of 12 amino acids. DNA for the CDR3: TGTGCCAGCAGCTCAACCCAGGACTTTGGTGTCTTC. Its protein product is CASSSTQDFGVF.